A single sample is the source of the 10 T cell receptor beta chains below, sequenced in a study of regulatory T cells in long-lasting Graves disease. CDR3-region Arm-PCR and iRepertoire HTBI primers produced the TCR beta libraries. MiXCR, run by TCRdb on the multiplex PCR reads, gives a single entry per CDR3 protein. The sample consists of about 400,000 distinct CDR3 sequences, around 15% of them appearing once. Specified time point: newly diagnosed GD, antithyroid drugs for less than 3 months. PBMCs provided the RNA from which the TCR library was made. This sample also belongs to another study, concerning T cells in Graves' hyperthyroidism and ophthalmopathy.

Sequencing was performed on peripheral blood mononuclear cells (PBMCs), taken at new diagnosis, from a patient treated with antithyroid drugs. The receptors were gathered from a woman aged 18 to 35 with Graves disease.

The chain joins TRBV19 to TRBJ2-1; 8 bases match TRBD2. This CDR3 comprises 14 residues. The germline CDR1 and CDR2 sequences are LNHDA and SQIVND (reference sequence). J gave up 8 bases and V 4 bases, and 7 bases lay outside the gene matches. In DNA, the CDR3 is TGTGCCAGTAGTAGAGCGGGAGTTTGGGATGAGCAGTTCTTC. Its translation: CASSRAGVWDEQFF.

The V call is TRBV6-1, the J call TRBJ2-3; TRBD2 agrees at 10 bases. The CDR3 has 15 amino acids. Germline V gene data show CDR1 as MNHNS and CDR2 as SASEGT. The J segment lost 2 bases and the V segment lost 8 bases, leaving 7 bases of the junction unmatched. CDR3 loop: CASGEAGGYTDTQYF. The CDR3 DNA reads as TGTGCCAGCGGCGAAGCGGGAGGGTACACAGATACGCAGTATTTT.

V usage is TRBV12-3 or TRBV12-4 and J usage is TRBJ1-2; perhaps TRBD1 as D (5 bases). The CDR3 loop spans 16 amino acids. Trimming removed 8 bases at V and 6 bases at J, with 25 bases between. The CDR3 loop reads CASALGGTGLIHGYTF. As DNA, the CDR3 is TGTGCCAGCGCGCTTGGAGGGACGGGACTTATACATGGCTACACCTTC.

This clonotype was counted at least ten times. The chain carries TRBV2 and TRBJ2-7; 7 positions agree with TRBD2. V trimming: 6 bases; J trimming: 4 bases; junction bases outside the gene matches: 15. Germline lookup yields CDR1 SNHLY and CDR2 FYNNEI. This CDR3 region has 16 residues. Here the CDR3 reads CASRPGLVTSWYEQYF. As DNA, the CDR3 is TGTGCCAGCAGACCCGGTCTTGTGACTAGCTGGTACGAGCAGTACTTC.

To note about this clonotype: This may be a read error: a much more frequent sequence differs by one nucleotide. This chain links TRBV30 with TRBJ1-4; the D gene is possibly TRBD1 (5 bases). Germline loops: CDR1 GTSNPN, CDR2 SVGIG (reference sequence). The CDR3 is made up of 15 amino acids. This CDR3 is CAWRDTGGASERLFF. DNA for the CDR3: TGTGCCTGGAGAGATACAGGTGGGGCGAGTGAAAGACTGTTTTTT.

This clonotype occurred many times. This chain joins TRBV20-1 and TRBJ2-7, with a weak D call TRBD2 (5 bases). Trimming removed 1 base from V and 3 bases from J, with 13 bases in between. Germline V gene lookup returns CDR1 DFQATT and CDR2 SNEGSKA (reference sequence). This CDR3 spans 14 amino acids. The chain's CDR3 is CSARVGSNNYEQYF. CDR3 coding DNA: TGCAGTGCTAGAGTGGGGAGTAATAACTACGAGCAGTACTTC.

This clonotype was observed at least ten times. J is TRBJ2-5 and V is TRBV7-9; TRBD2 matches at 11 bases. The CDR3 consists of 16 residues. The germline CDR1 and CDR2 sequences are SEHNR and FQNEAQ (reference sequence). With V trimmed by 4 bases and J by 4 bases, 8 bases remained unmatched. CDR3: CASSSLAGGRGETQYF. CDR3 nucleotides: TGTGCCAGCAGCTCCCTAGCGGGAGGCCGGGGAGAGACCCAGTACTTC.

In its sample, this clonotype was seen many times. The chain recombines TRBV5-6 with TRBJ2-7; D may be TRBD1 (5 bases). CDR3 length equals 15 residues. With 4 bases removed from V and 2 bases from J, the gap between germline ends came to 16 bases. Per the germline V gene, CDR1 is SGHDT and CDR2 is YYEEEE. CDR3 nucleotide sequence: TGTGCCAGCAGCCCAAGACAGTCGTTCACCTACGAGCAGTACTTC. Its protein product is CASSPRQSFTYEQYF.

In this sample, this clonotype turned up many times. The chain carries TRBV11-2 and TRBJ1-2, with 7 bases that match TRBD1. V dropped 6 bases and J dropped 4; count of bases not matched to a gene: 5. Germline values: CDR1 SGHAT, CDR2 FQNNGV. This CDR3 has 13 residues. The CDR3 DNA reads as TGTGCCAGCAGATTAACAGGGGTCTATGGCTACACCTTC. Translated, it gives CASRLTGVYGYTF.

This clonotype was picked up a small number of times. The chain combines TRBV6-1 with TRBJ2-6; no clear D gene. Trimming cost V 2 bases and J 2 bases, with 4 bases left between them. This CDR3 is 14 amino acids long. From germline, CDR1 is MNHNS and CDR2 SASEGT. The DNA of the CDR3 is TGTGCCAGCAGTGAACAGGCTGGGGCCAACGTCCTGACTTTC. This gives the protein CASSEQAGANVLTF.